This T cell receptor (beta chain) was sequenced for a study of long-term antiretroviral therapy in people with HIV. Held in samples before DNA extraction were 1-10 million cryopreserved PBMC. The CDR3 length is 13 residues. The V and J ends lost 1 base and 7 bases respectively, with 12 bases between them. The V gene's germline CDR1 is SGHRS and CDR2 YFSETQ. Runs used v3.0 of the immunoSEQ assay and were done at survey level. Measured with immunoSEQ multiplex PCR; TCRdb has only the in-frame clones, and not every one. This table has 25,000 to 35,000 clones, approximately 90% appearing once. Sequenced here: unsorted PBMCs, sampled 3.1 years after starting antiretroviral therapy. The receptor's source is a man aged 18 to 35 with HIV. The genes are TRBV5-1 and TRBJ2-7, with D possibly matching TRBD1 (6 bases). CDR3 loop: CASSLPDSFEQYF. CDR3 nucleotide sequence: TGCGCCAGCAGCTTGCCGGACAGCTTTGAGCAGTACTTC. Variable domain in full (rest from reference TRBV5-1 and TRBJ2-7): KAGVTQTPRYLIKTRGQQVTLSCSPISGHRSVSWYQQTPGQGLQFLFEYFSETQRNKGNFPGRFSGRQFSNSRSEMNVSTLELGDSALYLCASSLPDSFEQYFGPGTRLTVT.